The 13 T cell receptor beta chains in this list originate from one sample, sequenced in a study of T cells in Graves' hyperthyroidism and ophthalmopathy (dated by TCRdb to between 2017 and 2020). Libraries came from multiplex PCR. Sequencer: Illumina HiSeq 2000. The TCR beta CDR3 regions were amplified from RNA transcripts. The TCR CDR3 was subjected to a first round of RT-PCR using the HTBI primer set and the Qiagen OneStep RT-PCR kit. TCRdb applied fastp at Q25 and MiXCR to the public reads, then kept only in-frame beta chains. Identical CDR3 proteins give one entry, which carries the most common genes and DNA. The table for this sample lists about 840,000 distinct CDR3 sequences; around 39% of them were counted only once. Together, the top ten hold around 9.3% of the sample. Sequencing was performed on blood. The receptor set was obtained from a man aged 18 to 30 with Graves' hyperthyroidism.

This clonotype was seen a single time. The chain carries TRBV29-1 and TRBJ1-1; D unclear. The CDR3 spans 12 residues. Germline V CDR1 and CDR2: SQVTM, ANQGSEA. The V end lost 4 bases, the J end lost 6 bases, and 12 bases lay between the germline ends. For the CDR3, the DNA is TGCAGCGTTGGGAGGGAGGCCGCTGAAGCTTTCTTT. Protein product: CSVGREAAEAFF.

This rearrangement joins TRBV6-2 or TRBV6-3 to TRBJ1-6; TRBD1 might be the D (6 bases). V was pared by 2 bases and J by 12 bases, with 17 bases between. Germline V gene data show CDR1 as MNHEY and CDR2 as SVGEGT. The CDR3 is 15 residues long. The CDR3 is CASSYGGDIQRPLHF. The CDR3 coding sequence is TGTGCCAGCAGTTACGGGGGGGACATTCAGAGACCCCTCCACTTT.

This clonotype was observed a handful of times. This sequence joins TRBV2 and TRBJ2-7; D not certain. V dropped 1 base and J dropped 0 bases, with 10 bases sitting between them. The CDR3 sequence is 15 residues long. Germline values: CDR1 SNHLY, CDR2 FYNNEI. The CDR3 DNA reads TGTGCCAGCAGTGAAGTGTTCACAAACTCCTACGAGCAGTACTTC. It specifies CASSEVFTNSYEQYF.

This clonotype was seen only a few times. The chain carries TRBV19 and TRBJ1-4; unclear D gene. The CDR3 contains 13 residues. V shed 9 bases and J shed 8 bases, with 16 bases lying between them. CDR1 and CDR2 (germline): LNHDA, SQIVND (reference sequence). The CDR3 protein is CASSIFTGEKLFF. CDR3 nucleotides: TGTGCCAGCTCCATATTTACCGGGGAAAAACTGTTTTTT.

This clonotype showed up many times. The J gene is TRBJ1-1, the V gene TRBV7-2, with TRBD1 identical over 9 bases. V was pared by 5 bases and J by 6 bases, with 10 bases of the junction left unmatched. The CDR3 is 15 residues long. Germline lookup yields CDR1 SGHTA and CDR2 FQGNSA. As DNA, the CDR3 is TGTGCCAGCAGCCTAGGCCCGGACAGGGGCGCTGAAGCTTTCTTT. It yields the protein CASSLGPDRGAEAFF.

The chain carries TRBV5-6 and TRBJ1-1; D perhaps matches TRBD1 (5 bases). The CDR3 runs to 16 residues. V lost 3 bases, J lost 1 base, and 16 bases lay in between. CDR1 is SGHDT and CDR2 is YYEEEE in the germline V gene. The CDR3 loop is CASSYRDPLRNTEAFF. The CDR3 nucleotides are TGTGCCAGCAGCTACCGGGACCCCCTACGGAACACTGAAGCTTTCTTT.

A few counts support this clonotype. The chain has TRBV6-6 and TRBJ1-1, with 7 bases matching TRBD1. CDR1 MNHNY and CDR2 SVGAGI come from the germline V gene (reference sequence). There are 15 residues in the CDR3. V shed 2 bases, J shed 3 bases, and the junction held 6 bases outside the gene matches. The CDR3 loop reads CASSYAGDRYTEAFF. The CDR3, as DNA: TGTGCCAGCAGTTACGCGGGGGACAGATACACTGAAGCTTTCTTT.

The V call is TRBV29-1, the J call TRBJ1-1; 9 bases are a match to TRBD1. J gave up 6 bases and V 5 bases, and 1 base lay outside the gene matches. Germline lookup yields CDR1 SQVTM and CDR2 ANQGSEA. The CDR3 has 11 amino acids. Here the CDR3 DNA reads TGCAGCGTTCACAGGGGGCCTGAAGCTTTCTTT. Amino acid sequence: CSVHRGPEAFF.

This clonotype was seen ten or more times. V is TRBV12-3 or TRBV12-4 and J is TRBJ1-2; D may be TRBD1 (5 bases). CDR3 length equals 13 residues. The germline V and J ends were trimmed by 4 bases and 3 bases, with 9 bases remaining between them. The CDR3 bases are TGTGCCAGCAGTTCGGGACGGCACTATGGCTACACCTTC. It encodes CASSSGRHYGYTF.

DNA of the CDR3: TGCGCCAGCAGCTTGGGACAGTTAAACCCTGAAGCTTTCTTT. As protein: CASSLGQLNPEAFF. The gene calls are TRBV5-1 and TRBJ1-1, with D possibly matching TRBD1 (5 bases). CDR1 SGHRS and CDR2 YFSETQ come from the germline V gene. The CDR3 consists of 14 residues. V lost 0 bases to trimming and J lost 6 bases, with 12 bases between them.

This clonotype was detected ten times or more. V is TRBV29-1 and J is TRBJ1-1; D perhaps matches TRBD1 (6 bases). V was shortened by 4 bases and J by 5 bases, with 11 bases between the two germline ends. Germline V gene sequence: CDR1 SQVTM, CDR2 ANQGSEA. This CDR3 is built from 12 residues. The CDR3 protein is CSVGGASTEAFF. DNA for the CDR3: TGCAGCGTTGGGGGGGCGAGTACTGAAGCTTTCTTT.

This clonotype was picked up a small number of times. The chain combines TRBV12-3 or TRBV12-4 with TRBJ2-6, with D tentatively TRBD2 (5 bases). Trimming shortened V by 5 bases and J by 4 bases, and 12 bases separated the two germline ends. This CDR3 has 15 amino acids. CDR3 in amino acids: CASSLRGHGANVLTF. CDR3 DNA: TGTGCCAGCAGTCTTAGAGGGCACGGGGCCAACGTCCTGACTTTC.

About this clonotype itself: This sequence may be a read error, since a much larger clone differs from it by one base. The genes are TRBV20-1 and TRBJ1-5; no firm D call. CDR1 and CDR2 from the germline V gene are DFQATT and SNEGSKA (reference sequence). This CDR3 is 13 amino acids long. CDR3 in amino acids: CSARDLSNQPQNF. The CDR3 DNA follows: TGCAGTGCTAGAGATCTGAGCAATCAGCCCCAGAATTTT.